The 9 T cell receptor beta chains reported below all come from one sample, sequenced in a study of cytomegalovirus exposure and HLA in healthy donors. PCR amplification relied on 60 Vbeta primers (plus 13 Jbeta primers). Generated by immunoSEQ multiplex PCR, the TCRdb table keeps only in-frame clones and is missing some. The sample yields 110,000 to 150,000 clones, around 82% seen once. Specimen: PBMCs. These receptors were collected from a man aged 35 to 55 in good health and CMV-seropositive.

The V call is TRBV11-3, the J call TRBJ2-7; 10 bases agree with TRBD1. Trimming cost V 2 bases and J 3 bases; bases outside gene matches: 7. Looked up from germline, CDR1 is SGHNT and CDR2 is YENEEA. The CDR3 consists of 16 residues. CDR3 region: CASSLSRDRGDYEQYF. The CDR3 DNA follows: TGTGCCAGCAGCTTATCCCGGGACAGGGGTGACTACGAGCAGTACTTC.

The chain couples TRBV13 to TRBJ2-3; 9 bases are shared with TRBD2. V lost 2 bases and J lost 1; bases outside the gene matches: 1. This CDR3 has 15 residues. Germline CDR1 PRHDT, CDR2 FYEKMQ (reference sequence). In DNA, the CDR3 is TGTGCCAGCAGCTTAAGGACTAGCGGCACAGATACGCAGTATTTT. Its protein product is CASSLRTSGTDTQYF.

The chain recombines TRBV4-1 with TRBJ2-3; D unresolved. The CDR3 extends over 18 amino acids. In germline, CDR1 is MGHRA, CDR2 YSYEKL. Trimming left V 0 bases short and J 0 bases short, with 16 bases between. CDR3 nucleotides: TGCGCCAGCAGCCAAGATCCATTTAAGGAGACTAGCACAGATACGCAGTATTTT. It specifies CASSQDPFKETSTDTQYF.

In this sample, this clone turned up a few times. The gene calls are TRBV18 and TRBJ2-3; D may be TRBD2 (5 bases). Germline loops: CDR1 KGHSH, CDR2 LQKENI. CDR3 length: 15 amino acids. Trimming pared 7 bases from V and 6 bases from J, leaving 20 bases between. As DNA, the CDR3 is TGTGCCAGCTACGCCGCGAAAACTAGTCTCGATACGCAGTATTTT. Amino acids: CASYAAKTSLDTQYF.

This rearrangement joins TRBV4-3 to TRBJ2-2; D is unresolved. Germline assignment: CDR1 LGHNA and CDR2 YSLEER. The CDR3 consists of 17 residues. The V gene lost 0 bases and the J gene lost 2 bases, with 13 bases spanning the gap. CDR3 protein: CASSQELPRSNTGELFF. CDR3 DNA: TGCGCCAGCAGCCAAGAGCTACCCCGTTCAAACACCGGGGAGCTGTTTTTT.

This chain uses TRBV5-4 with TRBJ2-3; D possibly corresponds to TRBD2 (6 bases). Germline loops: CDR1 SGHNT, CDR2 YYREEE (reference sequence). CDR3 length equals 14 residues. V was shortened by 4 bases and J by 2 bases, with 11 bases between the two germline ends. The CDR3 region is CASSTGTFTDTQYF. CDR3 DNA sequence: TGTGCCAGCAGCACCGGGACTTTCACAGATACGCAGTATTTT.

The genes are TRBV6-5 and TRBJ2-7; D not certain. The CDR3 is 14 residues long. The V gene lost 2 bases and the J gene lost 2 bases, with 10 bases spanning the gap. Per the germline V gene, CDR1 is MNHEY and CDR2 is SVGAGI. In nucleotides, the CDR3 is TGTGCCAGCAGTTACGAGGTCCTACCCTACGAGCAGTACTTC. This codes for CASSYEVLPYEQYF.

The chain carries TRBV2 and TRBJ1-5; 10 nucleotides agree with TRBD1. With V trimmed by 4 bases and J by 7 bases, 4 bases remained unmatched. The CDR3 spans 14 residues. CDR1 is SNHLY and CDR2 is FYNNEI in the germline V gene. CDR3 sequence reads: CASSGDRGIQPQHF. In DNA form, the CDR3 reads TGTGCCAGCAGTGGGGACAGGGGAATACAGCCCCAGCATTTT.

V usage is TRBV29-1 and J usage is TRBJ2-1; 9 bases match TRBD2. Germline CDR1 and CDR2: SQVTM and ANQGSEA. The CDR3 runs 12 residues. J gave up 10 bases and V 6 bases, and 7 bases lay outside the gene matches. The CDR3 reads CSVDPGLAEQFF. CDR3 nucleotides: TGCAGCGTGGACCCTGGACTAGCGGAGCAGTTCTTC.